There are a few counts of the clone carrying this T cell receptor beta chain. The antigen remains unidentified. This sample was taken from a study of T cells in localized non-small cell lung cancer. Overall study results and limits: Longer survival (overall) was linked to higher T cell density in blood.

The CDR3 totals 12 residues. Germline V gives CDR1 MDHEN, CDR2 SYDVKM. With 3 bases removed from V and 3 bases from J, the gap between germline ends came to 6 bases. This table comes from immunoSEQ multiplex PCR, and its TCRdb copy is limited to in-frame clones, with some not included. Among around 140,000 clones listed, around 92% were seen once. Sample: peripheral blood, taken before any cancer treatment. This TCR was recovered from a female donor over 55 with stage I lung adenocarcinoma. The chain recombines TRBV28 with TRBJ2-7; D gene ambiguous. CDR3 in amino acids: CASSFSNYEQYF. CDR3 sequence (DNA): TGTGCCAGCAGTTTCTCAAACTACGAGCAGTACTTC.